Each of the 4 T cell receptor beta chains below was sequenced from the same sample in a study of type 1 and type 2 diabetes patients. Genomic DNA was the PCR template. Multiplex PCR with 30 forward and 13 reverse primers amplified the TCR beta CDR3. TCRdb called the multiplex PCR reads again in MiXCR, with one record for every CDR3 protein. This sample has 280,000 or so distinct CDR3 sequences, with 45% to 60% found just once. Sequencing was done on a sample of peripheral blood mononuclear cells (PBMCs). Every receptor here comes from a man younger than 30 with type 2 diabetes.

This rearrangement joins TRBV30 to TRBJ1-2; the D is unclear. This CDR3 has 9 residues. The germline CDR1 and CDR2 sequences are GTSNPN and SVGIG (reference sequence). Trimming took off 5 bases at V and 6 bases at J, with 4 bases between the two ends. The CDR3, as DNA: TGTGCCTGGGGGGATGGCTACACCTTC. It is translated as CAWGDGYTF.

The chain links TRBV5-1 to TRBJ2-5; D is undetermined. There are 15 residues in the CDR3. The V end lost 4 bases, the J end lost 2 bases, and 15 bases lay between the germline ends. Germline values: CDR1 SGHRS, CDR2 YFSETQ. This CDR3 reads CASSRNANEQETQYF. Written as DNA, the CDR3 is TGCGCCAGCAGCCGGAACGCCAACGAGCAAGAGACCCAGTACTTC. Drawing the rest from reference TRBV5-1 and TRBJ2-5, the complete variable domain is KAGVTQTPRYLIKTRGQQVTLSCSPISGHRSVSWYQQTPGQGLQFLFEYFSETQRNKGNFPGRFSGRQFSNSRSEMNVSTLELGDSALYLCASSRNANEQETQYFGPGTRLLVL.

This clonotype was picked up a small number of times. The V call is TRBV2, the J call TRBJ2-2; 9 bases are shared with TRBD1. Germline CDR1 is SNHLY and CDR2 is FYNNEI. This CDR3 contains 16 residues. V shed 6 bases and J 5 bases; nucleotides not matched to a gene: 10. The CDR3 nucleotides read TGTGCCAGCAGCTTGGGACAGGGTGATTGGACCGGGGAGCTGTTTTTT. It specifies CASSLGQGDWTGELFF.

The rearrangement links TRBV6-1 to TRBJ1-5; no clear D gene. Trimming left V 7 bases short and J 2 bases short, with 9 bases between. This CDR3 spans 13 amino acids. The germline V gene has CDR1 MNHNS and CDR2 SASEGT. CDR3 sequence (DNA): TGTGCCAGCATGCCGGGAGGCAATCAGCCCCAGCATTTT. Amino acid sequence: CASMPGGNQPQHF.